This note documents a single T cell receptor beta chain sequence. V gave up 5 bases and J gave up 0 bases; unmatched junction bases: 8. CDR1 is LGHDT, CDR2 YNNKEL, per germline (reference sequence). This CDR3 has 18 residues. The data stem from a study of blood T cell repertoires in COVID-19. On the study more broadly: Donors in the United States, Italy and Spain gave samples during acute or convalescent COVID-19.

Profiled with immunoSEQ multiplex PCR; TCRdb holds only in-frame clones, not every one. The sample lists about 120,000 clones; 70% to 80% were seen once. The origin of this receptor is a woman aged 55-70 years with acute or convalescent COVID-19. The J gene is TRBJ1-4, the V gene TRBV3-1 (or the pseudogene TRBV3-2); TRBD1 matches at 11 bases. Sequencing was done on a sample of peripheral blood. The chain's CDR3 is CASSYRTGGAPTNEKLFF. CDR3 nucleotide sequence: TGTGCCAGCAGCTATCGGACAGGGGGCGCACCAACTAATGAAAAACTGTTTTTT.